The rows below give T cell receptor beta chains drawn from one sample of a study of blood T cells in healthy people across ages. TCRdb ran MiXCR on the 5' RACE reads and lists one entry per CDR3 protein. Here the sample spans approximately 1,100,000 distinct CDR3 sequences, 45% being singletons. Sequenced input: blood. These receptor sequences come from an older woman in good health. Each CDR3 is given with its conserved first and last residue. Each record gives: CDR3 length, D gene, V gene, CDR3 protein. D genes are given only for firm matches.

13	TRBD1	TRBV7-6	CASSEGQINEQFF
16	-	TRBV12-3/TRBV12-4	CASSRGRPDSSYEQYF
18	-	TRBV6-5	CASSYSWFSGWADNEQFF
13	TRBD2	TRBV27	CAINSAGGETQYF
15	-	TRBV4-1	CASSPGQGYTDTQYF
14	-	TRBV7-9	CASSHRTENYGYTF
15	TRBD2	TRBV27	CASSLYQRESDTQYF
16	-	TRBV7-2	CASSLAVAQRYGEQFF
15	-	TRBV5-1	CASRLDGSSYNEQFF
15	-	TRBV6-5	CAGSPTDGYEETQYF
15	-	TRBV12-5	CASGLVATSTDTQYF
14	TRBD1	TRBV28	CASRRQGGNYEQYF
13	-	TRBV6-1	CASSEARPGEQYF
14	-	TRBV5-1	CASSLQGILNEQYF
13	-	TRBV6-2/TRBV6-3	CATQLGVADEQYF
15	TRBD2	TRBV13	CASSLPGGCGYEQYF
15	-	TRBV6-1	CASSEDASWGEKLFF
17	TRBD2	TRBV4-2	CASSHLGTSGFQETQYF
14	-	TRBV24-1	CATSDVRSTDTQYF
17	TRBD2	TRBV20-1	CCARPMTLAGGIYEQYF
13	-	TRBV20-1	CSAQPTPNAEAFF
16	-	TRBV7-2	CASSHREANTGYEQYF
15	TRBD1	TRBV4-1	CASSQAGQGADTQYF
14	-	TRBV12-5	CASGLDRGRGGYTF
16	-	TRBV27	CASRSSSGRVNYGYTF
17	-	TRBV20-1	CSASTGGGSHSYNEQFF
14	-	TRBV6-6	CASRPTGSGSPLHF
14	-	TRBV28	CASSFEQGFVTQYF
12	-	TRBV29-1	CSVEATTYEQYF
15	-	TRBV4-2	CASSQIGVLYNEQFF
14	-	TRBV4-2	CASSQEEFTDTQYF
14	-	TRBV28	CASSFEGGRETQYF
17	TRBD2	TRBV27	CASSPRLAGSYTDTQYF
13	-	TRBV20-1	CSARDQLSAEQYF
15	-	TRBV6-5	CASSRRTAMNTEAFF
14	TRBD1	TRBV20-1	CSARDRAGNEKLFF
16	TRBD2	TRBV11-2	CASSTYLAGESYEQYF
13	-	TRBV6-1	CASSESQNYGYTF
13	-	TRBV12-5	CASGNTESYGYTF
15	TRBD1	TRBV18	CASSDRDAGANVLTF
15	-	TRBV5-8	CASSPGGTTNYGYTF
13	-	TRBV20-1	CSAYDASPGEQYF
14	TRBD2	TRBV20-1	CSATIAGLPNEQFF
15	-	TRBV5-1	CASSFGGPDTGELFF
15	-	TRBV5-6	CASSLAGTTLGEQYF
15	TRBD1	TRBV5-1	CASSGVTGGSEKLFF
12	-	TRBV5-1	CASSPPAREQYF
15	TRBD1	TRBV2	CASRPGTGQQETQYF
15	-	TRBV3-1	CASSRGAGVADTQYF
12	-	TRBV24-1	CATSDLHDTQYF
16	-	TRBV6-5	CASSYSVASSYNEQFF
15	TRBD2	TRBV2	CASTTSGSLYNEQYF